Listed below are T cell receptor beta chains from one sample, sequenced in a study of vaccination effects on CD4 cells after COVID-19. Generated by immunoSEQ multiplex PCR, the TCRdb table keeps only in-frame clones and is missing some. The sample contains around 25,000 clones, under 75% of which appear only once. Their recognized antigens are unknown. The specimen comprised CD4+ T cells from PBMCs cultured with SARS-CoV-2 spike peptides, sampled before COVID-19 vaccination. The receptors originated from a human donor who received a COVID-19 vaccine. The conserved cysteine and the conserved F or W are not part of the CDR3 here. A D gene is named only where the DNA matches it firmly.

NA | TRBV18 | ASSPAGLVTGELF
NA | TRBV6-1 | ASSEKIQAGVRDTQY
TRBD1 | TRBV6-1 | ASSPPKDRDTEAF
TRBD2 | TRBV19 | ASSLTSGGVDNEQF
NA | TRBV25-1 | ASSESLRGETQY
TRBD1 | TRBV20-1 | SASPGTGQGLDSYEQY
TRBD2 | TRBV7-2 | ASSLRLAGGGGELF
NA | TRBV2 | ASTTWLGENYEQY
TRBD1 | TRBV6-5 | ASSSDRNLVQH
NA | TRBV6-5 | ASTRYQGEQF
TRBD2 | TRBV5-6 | ASTLGGETQY
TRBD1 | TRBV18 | ASSADRGREAF
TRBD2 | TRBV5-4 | ASSLAQLAGGYSYNEQF
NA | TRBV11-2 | ASSPGLAASYEQY
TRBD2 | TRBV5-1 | ASSLASSGGPGDTQY
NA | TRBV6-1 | ASSEARAVIPGMNTEAF
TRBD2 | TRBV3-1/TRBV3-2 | ASSQLGAGGPWEQY
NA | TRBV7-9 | ASSLARGETQY
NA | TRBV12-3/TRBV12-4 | ASSPYRNQPQH
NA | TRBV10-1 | ASSEYVGLNTEAF
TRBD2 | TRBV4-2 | ASSTTGTTFYNEQF
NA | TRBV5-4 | ASSLDRAGNSPLH
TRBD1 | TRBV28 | ASSTPIGTGSSGNTIY
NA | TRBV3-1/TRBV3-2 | ASSLGVNSGNTIY
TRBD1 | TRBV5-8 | ASSLYRGGDQPQH
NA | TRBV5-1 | ASSLARGSYNEQF
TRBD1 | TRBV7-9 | ASSLGQSSSPLH
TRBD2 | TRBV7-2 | ASSRAGTSGTGSYNEQF
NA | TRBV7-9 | ASRPLRGATKNIQY
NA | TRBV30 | AWSVTGTTNEKLF
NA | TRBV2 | ASSEISGGYNEQF
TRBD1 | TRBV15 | ATSGGQGFGGYT
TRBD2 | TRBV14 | ASSQLGSGGPQETQY
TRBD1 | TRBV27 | ASSLWDRGRAF
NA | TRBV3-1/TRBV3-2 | ASSVSGPDTQY
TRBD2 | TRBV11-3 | ASSLDQGGTSGALGEQF
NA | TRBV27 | ACLGGGGETQY
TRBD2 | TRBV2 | ASNLAGGYNEQF
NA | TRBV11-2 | ASSLRTVSNYGYT
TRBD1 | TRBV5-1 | ASSNLTGPYEQY